The next 3 T cell receptor beta chains were all read from a single sample in a study of blood T cells in healthy people across ages. Primed by a sample-barcoded 5' primer and a J-beta primer mix, a second PCR proceeded for 7 to 11 cycles. Via MiXCR, TCRdb re-called the 5' RACE reads, giving one row per CDR3 protein. The data show approximately 850,000 distinct CDR3 sequences, 58% seen once. The sequencing sample was made of blood. Source of these receptors: a young man in good health.

This chain connects TRBV6-5 to TRBJ1-2, with unresolved D. CDR1 MNHEY and CDR2 SVGAGI come from the germline V gene. Trimming removed 4 bases at V and 8 bases at J, with 8 bases between. This CDR3 is built from 11 residues. In nucleotides, the CDR3 is TGTGCCAGCAGTTCTAGTTCCGGCTACACCTTC. Protein product: CASSSSSGYTF.

This chain joins TRBV5-1 and TRBJ1-2; D gene ambiguous. CDR1 and CDR2 (germline): SGHRS, YFSETQ. Deletions cut 2 bases from V and 6 bases from J, with 14 bases between. The CDR3 runs 14 residues. CDR3 sequence: CASSFEGAPDGYTF. The CDR3, as DNA: TGCGCCAGCAGCTTTGAGGGCGCCCCGGATGGCTACACCTTC.

This sequence joins TRBV7-2 and TRBJ1-6, with D uncertain. Trimming pared 5 bases from V and 13 bases from J, leaving 21 bases between. The CDR3 length is 15 residues. Germline loops: CDR1 SGHTA, CDR2 FQGNSA. In nucleotides, the CDR3 is TGTGCCAGCAGCCCCCCCCCCGGAGTTAGTTCGCCCCTCCACTTT. It yields the protein CASSPPPGVSSPLHF.